This T cell receptor beta chain originates from a study of blood T cell repertoires in COVID-19. The protocol was immunoSEQ multiplex PCR, while the TCRdb copy is restricted to in-frame clones and leaves out a portion. The sample carries 250,000 or so clones, more than 80% recorded once. J lost 9 bases, V lost 5 bases, and 9 bases had no gene match. Germline CDR1 is LNHDA and CDR2 is SQIVND (reference sequence). The CDR3 has 15 amino acids. V and J are TRBV19 and TRBJ1-6; 8 bases align to TRBD1. The source is a man aged 55 to 69 who had recovered from COVID-19. The sequenced material came from PBMCs or T cells enriched from blood (not recorded which). The CDR3: CASSPSGQGASPLHF. The CDR3 coding sequence is TGTGCCAGTAGTCCCTCGGGCCAGGGGGCTTCACCCCTCCACTTT.